This section outlines one TCR beta chain sequence together with its context. This specimen belongs to a study of blood T cell repertoires in COVID-19. Germline loops: CDR1 SGHAT, CDR2 FQNNGV. This CDR3 region has 15 residues. With V trimmed by 0 bases and J by 3 bases, 4 bases remained unmatched. While infection was still active, Seattle patients were enrolled and then followed longitudinally. TCRdb keeps only in-frame clones here, not all; method: immunoSEQ multiplex PCR. The table shows some 200,000 clones, with 75% to 85% occurring only once. Input material: peripheral blood. This sequence joins TRBV11-2 and TRBJ2-7; the match to TRBD1 covers 8 bases. This sequence was found in a woman in her 70s with COVID-19, enrolled during active disease. The DNA for the CDR3 is TGTGCCAGCAGCTTAGAAGGACAGGGTTTCTACGAGCAGTACTTC. This encodes CASSLEGQGFYEQYF.